Here is one T cell receptor beta chain with its context. This entry belongs to a study of T cell responses to AZD1222 COVID-19 vaccine. Generated by immunoSEQ multiplex PCR, the TCRdb table keeps only in-frame clones and is missing some. Of roughly 140,000 clones listed, more than 90% were seen once; the top ten hold about 3.6%. The receptor's source is an adult who received the AZD1222 COVID-19 vaccine. The sample here was peripheral blood, taken 28 days after the second AZD1222 dose.

DNA of the CDR3: TGTGCCATCAGTGAGTCCGGCAGGGAGAACACTGAAGCTTTCTTT. Its protein product is CAISESGRENTEAFF. The chain recombines TRBV10-3 with TRBJ1-1; tentative D call: TRBD1 (5 bases). This CDR3 comprises 15 residues. CDR1 is ENHRY, CDR2 SYGVKD, per germline. The germline V and J ends were trimmed by 0 bases and 1 base, with 9 bases remaining between them.